Following are 28 T cell receptor beta chains from one sample sequenced in a study of CD8+ T cells in alopecia areata. The authors extracted RNA and reverse transcribed it into cDNA as the sequencing template. Profiled with immunoSEQ multiplex PCR; TCRdb holds only in-frame clones, not every one. Of about 150,000 clones listed, approximately 50% are singletons. Sequencing used CD4+ T cells sorted from blood. The receptors were sampled from a human donor with alopecia areata.

V and J are TRBV29-1 and TRBJ2-7; 8 nucleotides line up with TRBD1. Trimming removed 6 bases from V and 7 bases from J; junction bases left unmatched: 14. Germline CDR1 SQVTM, CDR2 ANQGSEA. The CDR3 totals 14 residues. The CDR3 nucleotides read TGCAGCGTCGGAGTGGTGACAGGGGAATTGGAGCAGTACTTC. This sequence encodes CSVGVVTGELEQYF.

The chain recombines TRBV5-1 with TRBJ2-1, with D hard to call. Germline V lookup: CDR1 SGHRS, CDR2 YFSETQ. V gave up 4 bases and J gave up 4 bases, with 9 bases separating them. The CDR3 extends over 13 amino acids. The chain's CDR3 is CASSPDRYNEQFF. CDR3 sequence (DNA): TGCGCCAGCAGCCCCGATCGTTACAATGAGCAGTTCTTC.

This clone was counted between two and nine times. This sequence joins TRBV27 and TRBJ2-3, with 9 positions matching TRBD1. J was trimmed by 6 bases and V by 2 bases; bases with no gene match: 12. This CDR3 has 17 amino acids. CDR1 is MNHEY, CDR2 SMNVEV, per germline (reference sequence). The CDR3 reads CASSLVQPGQGRDTQYF. The CDR3, as DNA: TGTGCCAGCAGTTTAGTGCAACCGGGACAGGGTCGCGATACGCAGTATTTT.

In its sample, this clone was seen a few times. The V and J genes are TRBV6-5 and TRBJ1-2; 8 positions match TRBD1. Trimming removed 2 bases from V and 4 bases from J; junction bases left unmatched: 6. From germline, CDR1 is MNHEY and CDR2 SVGAGI. CDR3 length: 15 amino acids. The CDR3 here is CASSYQQDRVYGYTF. The CDR3 DNA reads TGTGCCAGCAGTTACCAGCAGGACAGGGTCTATGGCTACACCTTC.

The rearrangement joins TRBV5-1 to TRBJ2-2, with D possibly matching TRBD2 (6 bases). V lost 0 bases and J lost 0, with 12 bases in between. Germline loops: CDR1 SGHRS, CDR2 YFSETQ. The CDR3 has 17 amino acids. The CDR3 DNA reads TGCGCCAGCAGCTTGGCCATCGGGGGATCGAACACCGGGGAGCTGTTTTTT. Its protein is CASSLAIGGSNTGELFF.

This clone was picked up a small number of times. The V call is TRBV7-9, the J call TRBJ2-7; no reliable D call. Trimming removed 5 bases at V and 4 bases at J, with 12 bases between. The CDR3 is made up of 13 amino acids. Germline loops: CDR1 SEHNR, CDR2 FQNEAQ (reference sequence). As DNA, the CDR3 is TGTGCCAGCAGCCGCGAGTCCCCATACGAGCAGTACTTC. It is translated as CASSRESPYEQYF.

This clone has more than one count but fewer than ten. The V call is TRBV4-1, the J call TRBJ1-4; D might be TRBD1 (5 bases). Germline values: CDR1 MGHRA, CDR2 YSYEKL. V was pared by 5 bases and J by 7 bases, with 17 bases between. CDR3 size: 15 residues. CDR3 DNA sequence: TGCGCCAGCAGCTTGAGTCAGGGTGGCTTTGAAAAACTGTTTTTT. The encoded protein is CASSLSQGGFEKLFF.

This clone has at least ten counts. The V call is TRBV5-1, the J call TRBJ2-7; either TRBD1 or TRBD2 may supply D (5 bases each). Between the trimmed V and J ends, which lost 4 bases and 4 bases, there was a span of 12 bases. CDR1 SGHRS and CDR2 YFSETQ come from the germline V gene. The CDR3 has 13 amino acids. As DNA, the CDR3 is TGCGCCAGCAGCCCAGAGGGGCGGTACGAGCAGTACTTC. Its protein is CASSPEGRYEQYF.

This clone was recorded a few times. The chain joins TRBV5-1 to TRBJ2-1, with TRBD2 matching over 7 bases. With V trimmed by 0 bases and J by 3 bases, 3 bases remained unmatched. The CDR3 length is 15 residues. In germline, CDR1 is SGHRS, CDR2 YFSETQ. The CDR3 is CASSLGREFYNEQFF. CDR3 nucleotide sequence: TGCGCCAGCAGCTTGGGGCGGGAGTTCTACAATGAGCAGTTCTTC.

This clone was observed a few times. The rearrangement links TRBV18 to TRBJ2-5; the D is unclear. This CDR3 has 17 residues. The germline CDR1 and CDR2 sequences are KGHSH and LQKENI. Between the trimmed V and J ends, which lost 3 bases and 0 bases, there was a span of 17 bases. The CDR3 is CASSPLYTPAHQETQYF. CDR3 DNA: TGTGCCAGCTCACCTCTCTACACACCAGCCCACCAAGAGACCCAGTACTTC. Full variable domain (rest looked up from reference TRBV18 and TRBJ2-5): NAGVMQNPRHLVRRRGQEARLRCSPMKGHSHVYWYRQLPEEGLKFMVYLQKENIIDESGMPKERFSAEFPKEGPSILRIQQVVRGDSAAYFCASSPLYTPAHQETQYFGPGTRLLVL.

The rearrangement uses TRBV29-1 and TRBJ1-1, with D maybe TRBD1 (6 bases). The CDR3 is 14 residues long. Germline V gives CDR1 SQVTM, CDR2 ANQGSEA. V was cut by 6 bases and J by 1 base, with 15 bases left in between. CDR3 coding DNA: TGCAGCGTGGTCCCTCGGGGGCGGAACACTGAAGCTTTCTTT. Translation gives CSVVPRGRNTEAFF.

The rearrangement joins TRBV14 to TRBJ2-5; the D is unclear. The germline gives CDR1 SGHDN, CDR2 FVKESK. V lost 3 bases and J 3 bases, leaving 11 bases between the germline ends. The CDR3 has 14 residues. CDR3 sequence: CASSQGNFKETQYF. CDR3 sequence (DNA): TGTGCCAGCAGCCAGGGAAACTTTAAAGAGACCCAGTACTTC.

The chain joins TRBV4-1 to TRBJ2-7; D is uncertain. Between the trimmed V and J ends, which lost 1 base and 6 bases, there was a span of 13 bases. The CDR3 has 14 amino acids. Germline V gives CDR1 MGHRA, CDR2 YSYEKL. The CDR3 DNA sequence: TGCGCCAGCAGCCAAGTCGTTAGACTCTCCGAGCAGTACTTC. This codes for CASSQVVRLSEQYF.

This clone occurred a few times. The chain employs TRBV7-2 and TRBJ2-2; D gene ambiguous. V was cut by 5 bases and J by 7 bases, with 11 bases left in between. The CDR3 has 13 amino acids. Germline V gives CDR1 SGHTA, CDR2 FQGNSA. The CDR3 coding sequence is TGTGCCAGCAGCCTCTCCTTCGGCGGGGAGCTGTTTTTT. It translates to CASSLSFGGELFF.

The V and J genes are TRBV29-1 and TRBJ1-1, with D possibly being TRBD1 (5 bases). The CDR3 consists of 14 residues. The V gene lost 1 base and the J gene lost 5 bases, with 14 bases spanning the gap. The V gene's germline CDR1 is SQVTM and CDR2 ANQGSEA. Written as DNA, the CDR3 is TGCAGCGTTGAAGTCGGGGCAGGGCGGACTGAAGCTTTCTTT. Residues: CSVEVGAGRTEAFF.

The J gene is TRBJ1-3, the V gene TRBV30; D not resolved. CDR3 length: 14 amino acids. The germline V gene encodes CDR1 GTSNPN and CDR2 SVGIG (reference sequence). V was pared by 3 bases and J by 2 bases, with 11 bases between. The CDR3 loop reads CAWRARLTGNTIYF. Here the CDR3 DNA reads TGTGCCTGGAGAGCCCGGCTAACTGGAAACACCATATATTTT. Filled out from reference TRBV30 and TRBJ1-3, the complete variable domain reads SQTIHQWPATLVQPVGSPLSLECTVEGTSNPNLYWYRQAAGRGLQLLFYSVGIGQISSEVPQNLSASRPQDRQFILSSKKLLLSDSGFYLCAWRARLTGNTIYFGEGSWLTVV.

The chain joins TRBV11-2 to TRBJ2-1; 8 positions match TRBD2. The V segment lost 9 bases and the J segment 4 bases; nucleotides outside the gene matches: 8. Germline V gene lookup returns CDR1 SGHAT and CDR2 FQNNGV. This CDR3 has 14 amino acids. CDR3: CASRGGAVYNEQFF. CDR3 nucleotide sequence: TGTGCCAGTCGGGGGGGAGCCGTGTACAATGAGCAGTTCTTC.

This clone was found a few times. The chain links TRBV30 to TRBJ2-2; 7 positions agree with TRBD1. The CDR3 is 15 residues long. Germline CDR1 GTSNPN, CDR2 SVGIG (reference sequence). J lost 5 bases, V lost 8 bases, and 14 bases had no gene match. The chain's CDR3 is CAGQGGPQGTGELFF. CDR3 DNA sequence: TGTGCCGGGCAAGGGGGCCCCCAGGGGACCGGGGAGCTGTTTTTT.

The J gene is TRBJ2-7, the V gene TRBV20-1, with no clear D. The length of the CDR3 is 11 residues. Per the germline V gene, CDR1 is DFQATT and CDR2 is SNEGSKA (reference sequence). The V and J ends lost 0 bases and 2 bases respectively, with 2 bases between them. CDR3 sequence: CSARDPYEQYF. In nucleotides, the CDR3 is TGCAGTGCTAGAGATCCCTACGAGCAGTACTTC.

This rearrangement joins TRBV5-1 to TRBJ2-5; D is unresolved. Per germline, CDR1 SGHRS and CDR2 YFSETQ. The CDR3 spans 14 residues. With 0 bases removed from V and 1 base from J, the gap between germline ends came to 7 bases. The CDR3 is CASSLGHTQETQYF. As DNA, the CDR3 is TGCGCCAGCAGCTTGGGACATACCCAAGAGACCCAGTACTTC.

The chain has TRBV9 and TRBJ2-4, with 8 bases matching TRBD1. The germline gives CDR1 SGDLS, CDR2 YYNGEE. The CDR3 has 15 amino acids. V was clipped by 4 bases and J by 7 bases; unmatched bases: 10. CDR3: CASSPYRTGTNIQYF. The DNA of the CDR3 is TGTGCCAGCAGCCCCTACCGGACAGGGACGAACATTCAGTACTTC.

The V gene is TRBV4-1, the J gene TRBJ2-2; 9 bases are shared with TRBD1. J gave up 4 bases and V 4 bases, and 7 bases lay outside the gene matches. The CDR3 is 16 residues long. Per the germline V gene, CDR1 is MGHRA and CDR2 is YSYEKL. CDR3 coding DNA: TGCGCCAGCAGCCGAGAGACAGGGGGATTCACCGGGGAGCTGTTTTTT. It codes for CASSRETGGFTGELFF.

CDR3 nucleotide sequence: TGTGCCAGCAGTAGGACAGGCACTGAAGCTTTCTTT. It is translated as CASSRTGTEAFF. The genes are TRBV6-1 and TRBJ1-1; 7 bases are a match to TRBD1. The CDR3 is made up of 12 amino acids. Trimming at V came to 5 bases and at J to 4 bases, leaving 1 base not matched to a gene. Germline values: CDR1 MNHNS, CDR2 SASEGT.

A few counts support this clone. The gene calls are TRBV28 and TRBJ2-7; no reliable D call. The CDR3 is 13 amino acids. Trimming removed 5 bases from V and 2 bases from J, with 10 bases in between. Germline V lookup: CDR1 MDHEN, CDR2 SYDVKM. The CDR3 DNA sequence: TGTGCCAGCAGTCACGATGTCCCCTACGAGCAGTACTTC. This encodes CASSHDVPYEQYF.

The chain is built from TRBV11-1 and TRBJ2-1; either TRBD1 or TRBD2 may supply D (5 bases each). CDR1 and CDR2 from the germline V gene are SGHAT and FQDESV (reference sequence). This CDR3 is built from 12 residues. V lost 4 bases and J 10 bases, leaving 11 bases between the germline ends. The chain's CDR3 is CASSSAGAEQFF. DNA for the CDR3: TGTGCCAGCAGCTCCGCCGGGGCGGAGCAGTTCTTC.

This clone was picked up a small number of times. The gene calls are TRBV30 and TRBJ2-1; TRBD1 agrees at 7 bases. CDR3 size: 14 residues. CDR1 is GTSNPN, CDR2 SVGIG, per germline (reference sequence). The junction had 3 bases not matched to a gene; V was cut back by 0 bases and J by 4 bases. This CDR3 reads CAWSVMGQYNEQFF. The DNA for the CDR3 is TGTGCCTGGAGTGTAATGGGACAGTACAATGAGCAGTTCTTC.

J is TRBJ2-7 and V is TRBV28; 10 bases fit TRBD1. After removal of 7 bases from V and 6 bases from J, the junction contained 9 bases not matched to a gene. The CDR3 contains 14 residues. Per the germline V gene, CDR1 is MDHEN and CDR2 is SYDVKM. The CDR3 DNA reads as TGTGCCAGCACCATGACAGGGGGCTTTTTCGAGCAGTACTTC. This codes for CASTMTGGFFEQYF.

This chain connects TRBV30 to TRBJ1-1; a possible D gene is TRBD1 (5 bases). Germline-derived CDR1 and CDR2 are GTSNPN and SVGIG (reference sequence). The V end lost 3 bases, the J end lost 4 bases, and 15 bases lay between the germline ends. The length of the CDR3 is 14 residues. CDR3 sequence (DNA): TGTGCCTGGAGAGGCGCAGGGAAGGGCACTGAAGCTTTCTTT. Its protein is CAWRGAGKGTEAFF.